This paragraph reports one T cell receptor (beta chain). This same CDR3 is encoded by further DNA sequences in the sample. The data stem from a study of blood T cell repertoires in COVID-19. Whole-study context: COVID-19 samples, acute and convalescent, were from the United States, Italy and Spain. The cDNA or gDNA used as material had been derived from T cells, B-cell-depleted T cells, or PBMCs.

Assay: immunoSEQ multiplex PCR; the TCRdb copy retains only in-frame clones and omits some. There are 99,000 or so clones in the sample; around 84% occur only once, and roughly 29% lies in the top ten. Deletions cut 6 bases from V and 2 bases from J, with 7 bases between. The germline V gene has CDR1 SQVTM and CDR2 ANQGSEA. CDR3 length: 11 residues. The TCR sequence derives from a man aged 55-75 years with acute or convalescent COVID-19. This rearrangement joins TRBV29-1 to TRBJ1-2; no clear D gene. The sample consisted of peripheral blood. The CDR3 bases are TGCAGCGTCGAGACAAACTATGGCTACACCTTC. It translates to CSVETNYGYTF.